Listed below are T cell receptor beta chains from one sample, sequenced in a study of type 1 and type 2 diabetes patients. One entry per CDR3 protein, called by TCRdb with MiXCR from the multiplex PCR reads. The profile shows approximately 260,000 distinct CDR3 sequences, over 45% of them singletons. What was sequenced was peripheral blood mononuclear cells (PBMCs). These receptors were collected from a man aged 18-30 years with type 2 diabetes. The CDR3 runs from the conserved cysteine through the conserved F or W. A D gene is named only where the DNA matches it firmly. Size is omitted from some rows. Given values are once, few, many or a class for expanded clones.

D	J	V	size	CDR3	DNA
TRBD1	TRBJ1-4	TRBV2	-	CASSKAGDRGLFF	TGTGCCAGCAGTAAAGCGGGGGACAGAGGACTGTTTTTT
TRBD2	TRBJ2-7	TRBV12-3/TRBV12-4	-	CASSLDTSGYEQYF	TGTGCCAGCAGTTTAGATACTAGCGGCTACGAGCAGTACTTC
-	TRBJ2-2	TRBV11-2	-	CASSLRATGELFF	TGTGCCAGCAGCTTACGGGCCACCGGGGAGCTGTTTTTT
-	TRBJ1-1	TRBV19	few	CASMTGVNTKAFF	TGTGCCAGTATGACAGGTGTGAACACTAAAGCTTTCTTT
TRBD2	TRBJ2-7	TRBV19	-	CATQVAGGAYEQYF	TGTGCCACTCAAGTAGCGGGAGGGGCCTACGAGCAGTACTTC
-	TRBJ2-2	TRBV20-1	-	CSARDRLLGATGELFF	TGCAGTGCTAGAGATCGCCTCCTCGGAGCGACCGGGGAGCTGTTTTTT
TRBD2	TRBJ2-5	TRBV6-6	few	CASSEREAETQYF	TGTGCCAGCAGTGAGCGGGAGGCAGAGACCCAGTACTTC
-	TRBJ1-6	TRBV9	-	CASSVAGALNSPLHF	TGTGCCAGCAGCGTGGCCGGGGCCCTAAATTCACCCCTCCACTTT
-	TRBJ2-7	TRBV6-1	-	CASRSDTEGSVYEQYF	TGTGCCAGCAGATCGGATACGGAGGGGTCTGTCTACGAGCAGTACTTC
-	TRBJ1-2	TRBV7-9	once	CASTQTDSYGYTF	TGTGCCAGCACCCAAACAGACAGCTATGGCTACACCTTC
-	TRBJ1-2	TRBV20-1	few	CSVYGGDGYTF	TGCAGTGTTTACGGGGGTGATGGCTACACCTTC
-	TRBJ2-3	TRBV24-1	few	CATSDPNRFSTDTQYF	TGTGCCACCAGTGATCCAAACAGGTTCAGCACAGATACGCAGTATTTT
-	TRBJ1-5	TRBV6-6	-	CASSGGGAGNQPQHF	TGTGCCAGCAGTGGAGGCGGAGCGGGCAATCAGCCCCAGCATTTT
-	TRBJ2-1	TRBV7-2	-	CASSQRESKNEQFF	TGTGCCAGCAGCCAACGGGAGTCCAAAAATGAGCAGTTCTTC
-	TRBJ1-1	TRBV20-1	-	CSARDLPAMNTEAFF	TGCAGTGCTAGAGATCTTCCAGCCATGAACACTGAAGCTTTCTTT
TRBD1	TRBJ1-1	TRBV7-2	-	CASGSRQGHTEAFF	TGTGCCAGCGGATCTCGACAGGGCCATACTGAAGCTTTCTTT
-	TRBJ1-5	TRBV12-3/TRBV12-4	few	CASSLAGFNQPQHF	TGTGCCAGCAGTTTAGCAGGGTTCAATCAGCCCCAGCATTTT
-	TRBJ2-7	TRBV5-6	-	CASSPAYMIYEQYF	TGTGCCAGCAGCCCGGCCTACATGATCTACGAGCAGTACTTC